Below, 24 T cell receptor beta chains from the same sample are listed, as sequenced in a study of T cell responses to AZD1222 COVID-19 vaccine. The method was immunoSEQ multiplex PCR; TCRdb's version includes in-frame clones alone and lacks a portion of them. The data show 150,000 to 200,000 clones, around 94% seen once. The sample was peripheral blood, taken on day 0 of AZD1222 vaccination. The source of these receptors is an adult in good health.

As regards this clone: The junction and the germline gene differ at one end; a read error may be behind it. The chain is built from TRBV2 and TRBJ1-1; 7 nucleotides agree with TRBD1. The CDR3 has 9 amino acids. Germline CDR1 SNHLY, CDR2 FYNNEI. CDR3 protein: CASSNRGLF. The CDR3 bases are TGTGCCAGCAGCAACAGGGGTCTCTTT. The entire variable domain, with the rest obtained from reference TRBV2 and TRBJ1-1, is as follows: EPEVTQTPSHQVTQMGQEVILRCVPISNHLYFYWYRQILGQKVEFLVSFYNNEISEKSEIFDDQFSVERPDGSNFTLKIRSTKLEDSAMYFCASSNRGLFGQGTRLTVV.

The rearrangement uses TRBV6-1 and TRBJ1-3; D call uncertain. V was shortened by 1 base and J by 4 bases, with 8 bases between the two germline ends. Germline V gene sequence: CDR1 MNHNS, CDR2 SASEGT. The CDR3 is 14 residues long. Here the CDR3 DNA reads TGTGCCAGCAGTGAAGTCATAGAGGGAAACACCATATATTTT. This codes for CASSEVIEGNTIYF.

V gene TRBV27 combines with J gene TRBJ1-5; D unresolved. The CDR3 is 14 amino acids. The germline gives CDR1 MNHEY, CDR2 SMNVEV (reference sequence). Trimming took 0 bases from V and 7 from J, leaving 10 bases between them. Written as DNA, the CDR3 is TGTGCCAGCAGTTTATCACGGGTTGGGCAGCCCCAGCATTTT. Its translation: CASSLSRVGQPQHF.

This rearrangement joins TRBV2 to TRBJ2-5; possible D gene TRBD2, 5 bases. This CDR3 region has 13 residues. V lost 2 bases, J lost 4 bases, and 8 bases lay in between. CDR1 and CDR2 from the germline V gene are SNHLY and FYNNEI. The CDR3 nucleotides read TGTGCCAGCAGTGAACGGAGGCTAGAGACCCAGTACTTC. Protein: CASSERRLETQYF.

For the CDR3, the DNA is TGCGCCAGCAGCTTCGGGGGTAGGGATGGCTACACCTTC. Amino acid sequence: CASSFGGRDGYTF. The J gene is TRBJ1-2, the V gene TRBV5-1; D might be TRBD1 (5 bases). CDR3 length equals 13 residues. CDR1 SGHRS and CDR2 YFSETQ come from the germline V gene. Trimming cost V 2 bases and J 6 bases, with 11 bases left between them.

This rearrangement joins TRBV19 to TRBJ1-2; D call uncertain. Trimming took off 0 bases at V and 4 bases at J, with 3 bases between the two ends. The CDR3 sequence is 12 residues long. Germline V gene sequence: CDR1 LNHDA, CDR2 SQIVND (reference sequence). CDR3 bases: TGTGCCAGTAGTATAGATGGCTATGGCTACACCTTC. Protein sequence: CASSIDGYGYTF.

There are many counts of this clone. The rearrangement links TRBV19 to TRBJ1-5; TRBD1 aligns across 9 bases. This CDR3 spans 15 amino acids. CDR1 and CDR2 from the germline V gene are LNHDA and SQIVND (reference sequence). The V segment lost 4 bases and the J segment 4 bases; nucleotides outside the gene matches: 5. The CDR3 here is CASSTWDRENQPQHF. The CDR3 DNA is TGTGCCAGTAGTACCTGGGACAGGGAGAATCAGCCCCAGCATTTT.

The CDR3 DNA reads as TGTGCCAGCAGCCTTGGACAGTCAAATCAGCCCCAGCATTTT. Translated: CASSLGQSNQPQHF. The gene calls are TRBV5-6 and TRBJ1-5, with a possible D match to TRBD1 (6 bases). In germline, CDR1 is SGHDT, CDR2 YYEEEE. The CDR3 is made up of 14 amino acids. Trimming removed 4 bases from V and 4 bases from J, with 12 bases in between.

In its sample, this clone was seen a few times. The chain carries TRBV7-9 and TRBJ2-1; TRBD1 might be the D (6 bases). Between the trimmed V and J ends, which lost 7 bases and 9 bases, there was a span of 22 bases. Germline V CDR1 and CDR2: SEHNR, FQNEAQ (reference sequence). CDR3 size: 15 residues. The CDR3 DNA reads as TGTGCCAGCACCACATGGGACATCTCTCCCCTTGAGCAGTTCTTC. It yields the protein CASTTWDISPLEQFF.

V is TRBV5-4 and J is TRBJ2-7; 9 bases match TRBD1. Germline V gene sequence: CDR1 SGHNT, CDR2 YYREEE (reference sequence). The CDR3 runs 15 residues. J gave up 0 bases and V 0 bases, and 1 base lay outside the gene matches. Here the CDR3 DNA reads TGTGCCAGCAGCTTGGAGGGACAGGGCTCCTACGAGCAGTACTTC. Protein sequence: CASSLEGQGSYEQYF.

V and J are TRBV6-1 and TRBJ2-5, with TRBD2 as a possible D gene (6 bases). The length of the CDR3 is 15 residues. CDR1 and CDR2 (germline): MNHNS, SASEGT. The germline V and J ends were trimmed by 2 bases and 5 bases, with 15 bases remaining between them. The chain's CDR3 is CASSEIDGSSETQYF. CDR3 DNA sequence: TGTGCCAGCAGTGAAATTGACGGGAGTTCGGAGACCCAGTACTTC.

The chain joins TRBV10-2 to TRBJ1-4, with D uncertain. The V and J ends lost 2 bases and 4 bases respectively, with 8 bases between them. The CDR3 totals 14 residues. The germline V gene has CDR1 WSHSY and CDR2 SAAADI. The CDR3, as DNA: TGCGCCAGCAGTGAGGCAGCGTTTAATGAAAAACTGTTTTTT. Protein product: CASSEAAFNEKLFF.

This clone has a single count. The chain recombines TRBV4-2 with TRBJ2-3; D is perhaps TRBD2 (5 bases). The germline V gene encodes CDR1 LGHNA and CDR2 YNFKEQ. V lost 0 bases and J 8 bases, leaving 15 bases between the germline ends. This CDR3 has 15 amino acids. CDR3: CASSQEGSPPPTQYF. The CDR3 DNA sequence: TGTGCCAGCAGCCAAGAAGGGAGCCCACCGCCTACGCAGTATTTT.

J is TRBJ1-2 and V is TRBV12-5; TRBD1 might be the D (5 bases). Germline CDR1 reads LGHNT; CDR2 reads FRNRAP. CDR3 length: 12 residues. V lost 6 bases to trimming and J lost 8 bases, with 13 bases between them. The DNA of the CDR3 is TGTGCTAGTGGCCAAGGGGAAAGGGGCTACACCTTC. This translates into CASGQGERGYTF.

This clone was counted a single time. The rearrangement links TRBV5-4 to TRBJ1-2, with D perhaps matching TRBD1 (5 bases). The CDR3 extends over 14 amino acids. Between the trimmed V and J ends, which lost 4 bases and 2 bases, there was a span of 12 bases. Germline V gene data show CDR1 as SGHNT and CDR2 as YYREEE (reference sequence). DNA of the CDR3: TGTGCCAGCAGCCCGGAAAGGGGAAACTATGGCTACACCTTC. Translating gives CASSPERGNYGYTF.

This chain uses TRBV15 with TRBJ1-1; TRBD1 is a possible D gene (5 bases). The CDR3 is 13 amino acids. Germline V gene sequence: CDR1 LNHNV, CDR2 YYDKDF (reference sequence). The V end was cut by 4 bases, the J end by 5 bases, with 11 bases between. This CDR3 is CATSITGPTEAFF. For the CDR3, the DNA is TGTGCCACCAGCATTACGGGGCCGACTGAAGCTTTCTTT.

The CDR3 DNA reads as TGCACCAGCAGCCCCCCGGCGACCGGGACAGGCTACAATGAGCAGTTCTTC. Protein: CTSSPPATGTGYNEQFF. V gene TRBV1 combines with J gene TRBJ2-1; the table names TRBD1, a call not compared with the DNA. TRBV1 is noted as a pseudogene. This CDR3 has 17 residues.

The genes are TRBV12-3 or TRBV12-4 and TRBJ1-1; no definite D call. The CDR3 is 13 amino acids. Trimming took off 6 bases at V and 0 bases at J, with 8 bases between the two ends. CDR3 sequence reads: CASSPGVNTEAFF. CDR3 bases: TGTGCCAGCAGCCCCGGGGTGAACACTGAAGCTTTCTTT.

About this clone: One junction end does not reproduce the germline sequence, and a read error may be involved. The chain joins TRBV3-1 (or the pseudogene TRBV3-2) to TRBJ2-1, with 13 bases lining up with TRBD2. CDR1 and CDR2 from the germline V gene are LGHDT and YNNKEL (reference sequence). The CDR3 loop spans 17 amino acids. The CDR3 nucleotides are TGTGCCAGCAGCGAAGAGGGGGGACTAGCGGGGTACAATGAGCAGTTCTTC. As protein: CASSEEGGLAGYNEQFF.

The rearrangement uses TRBV7-9 and TRBJ2-5; D is tentatively TRBD1 or TRBD2 (6 bases each). V lost 6 bases and J 3 bases, leaving 11 bases between the germline ends. Germline-derived CDR1 and CDR2 are SEHNR and FQNEAQ (reference sequence). This CDR3 contains 13 residues. The CDR3 DNA is TGTGCCAGCAGGACTAGGACAGAAGAGACCCAGTACTTC. Translation: CASRTRTEETQYF. Drawing the rest from reference TRBV7-9 and TRBJ2-5, the complete variable domain is DTGVSQNPRHKITKRGQNVTFRCDPISEHNRLYWYRQTLGQGPEFLTYFQNEAQLEKSRLLSDRFSAERPKGSFSTLEIQRTEQGDSAMYLCASRTRTEETQYFGPGTRLLVL.

The chain joins TRBV3-1 (or the pseudogene TRBV3-2) to TRBJ1-1; a possible D gene is TRBD1 (6 bases). CDR1 is LGHDT and CDR2 is YNNKEL in the germline V gene (reference sequence). The V end lost 1 base, the J end lost 8 bases, and 11 bases lay between the germline ends. CDR3 length: 13 amino acids. The CDR3 nucleotides are TGTGCCAGCAGCCAAGTCTCCGGGACAGAAGCTTTCTTT. It translates to CASSQVSGTEAFF.

The CDR3 DNA follows: TGTGCCAGCAGCCCGACAGGGATGAACACTGAAGCTTTCTTT. Translated, it gives CASSPTGMNTEAFF. The chain recombines TRBV27 with TRBJ1-1; 7 nucleotides agree with TRBD1. Losses at the gene ends were 6 bases for V and 0 bases for J; bases not matched to a gene: 4. Germline V gene sequence: CDR1 MNHEY, CDR2 SMNVEV (reference sequence). The CDR3 loop spans 14 amino acids.

This clone was seen a single time. V usage is TRBV6-5 and J usage is TRBJ2-5, with a tentative D call TRBD1 (5 bases). V was trimmed by 7 bases and J by 5 bases, leaving 17 bases between them. Germline V gene lookup returns CDR1 MNHEY and CDR2 SVGAGI. The CDR3 is 14 residues long. The CDR3 region is CASNPRAGMETQYF. The DNA for the CDR3 is TGTGCCAGCAACCCAAGAGCAGGGATGGAGACCCAGTACTTC.

This clone was seen more than once but under ten times. The V call is TRBV6-5, the J call TRBJ1-5; D ambiguous. Trimming took off 7 bases at V and 2 bases at J, with 9 bases between the two ends. Germline V CDR1 and CDR2: MNHEY, SVGAGI. The CDR3 spans 13 residues. The CDR3 sequence: CASTVAGNQPQHF. In DNA, the CDR3 is TGTGCCAGCACTGTGGCAGGCAATCAGCCCCAGCATTTT.